The 22 T cell receptor beta chains given below trace back to one sample, sequenced in a study of cytomegalovirus exposure and HLA in healthy donors. The PCR employed 60 Vbeta primers together with 13 Jbeta primers. The method was immunoSEQ multiplex PCR; TCRdb's version includes in-frame clones alone and lacks a portion of them. The table lists 35,000 to 55,000 clones, 70% to 85% of them singletons. The sequenced sample consisted of PBMCs. All receptors come from a man younger than 40 in good health and CMV-seronegative.

V is TRBV6-1 and J is TRBJ2-7, with a possible D match to TRBD1 (6 bases). Trimming removed 0 bases from V and 5 bases from J, with 11 bases in between. Germline V gene data show CDR1 as MNHNS and CDR2 as SASEGT. This CDR3 contains 14 residues. The CDR3 spells CASSEAQGPNEQYF. DNA for the CDR3: TGTGCCAGCAGTGAAGCCCAGGGGCCTAACGAGCAGTACTTC.

The chain links TRBV5-6 to TRBJ2-5; 16 bases fit TRBD2. Germline V gene lookup returns CDR1 SGHDT and CDR2 YYEEEE. V lost 6 bases, J lost 4 bases, and 15 bases stayed unmatched. The CDR3 extends over 19 amino acids. The CDR3: CASTLLRGTSGRALETQYF. In DNA form, the CDR3 reads TGTGCCAGCACCCTTCTTCGTGGGACTAGCGGGAGGGCCCTAGAGACCCAGTACTTC.

The V and J genes are TRBV10-3 and TRBJ2-7, with 11 bases identical to TRBD2. Unmatched junction bases numbered 4, after V lost 6 bases and J lost 0 bases. This CDR3 region has 15 residues. Germline V gene data show CDR1 as ENHRY and CDR2 as SYGVKD. The CDR3 DNA reads TGTGCCATCAGGAAGGGGACTAGCGGCTCCTACGAGCAGTACTTC. Amino acids: CAIRKGTSGSYEQYF.

This rearrangement joins TRBV2 to TRBJ1-2; 11 positions match TRBD1. CDR1 is SNHLY and CDR2 is FYNNEI in the germline V gene. V lost 3 bases and J lost 8; bases outside the gene matches: 5. The CDR3 runs 14 residues. This chain's CDR3 is CASSEDRGREGYTF. The CDR3 DNA is TGTGCCAGCAGTGAGGACAGGGGGCGCGAGGGCTACACCTTC.

The chain has TRBV11-3 and TRBJ2-1, with a possible D match to TRBD1 (6 bases). The CDR3 has 13 amino acids. Germline CDR1 is SGHNT and CDR2 is YENEEA. Trimming shortened V by 5 bases and J by 4 bases, and 9 bases separated the two germline ends. CDR3 amino acids: CASSAGTYNEQFF. The CDR3 coding sequence is TGTGCCAGCAGCGCCGGGACATACAATGAGCAGTTCTTC.

This clone was picked up a small number of times. This sequence joins TRBV9 and TRBJ1-2, with 7 bases that match TRBD1. In germline, CDR1 is SGDLS, CDR2 YYNGEE. The CDR3 loop spans 14 amino acids. V lost 4 bases and J lost 5; bases outside the gene matches: 8. The CDR3 DNA reads as TGTGCCAGCAGCCCCGCGGGACAGCCGTATGGCTACACCTTC. It codes for CASSPAGQPYGYTF.

The CDR3 loop reads CAWRALSSYNEQFF. The CDR3 DNA reads as TGTGCCTGGAGAGCGCTCAGCTCCTACAATGAGCAGTTCTTC. The chain recombines TRBV30 with TRBJ2-1; no clear D. CDR1 and CDR2 from the germline V gene are GTSNPN and SVGIG (reference sequence). V was cut by 3 bases and J by 0 bases, with 9 bases left in between. The CDR3 runs to 14 residues.

The V call is TRBV19, the J call TRBJ2-1, with D possibly matching TRBD1 (6 bases). Trimming removed 5 bases from V and 8 bases from J, with 13 bases in between. The CDR3 spans 13 residues. Germline values: CDR1 LNHDA, CDR2 SQIVND (reference sequence). Here the CDR3 reads CASSVQGWDEQFF. The CDR3 nucleotides read TGTGCCAGTAGTGTACAGGGTTGGGATGAGCAGTTCTTC.

The sample holds one count of this clone. Other DNA sequences in the same sample also yield this CDR3. This chain connects TRBV5-4 to TRBJ2-5; 7 bases fit TRBD1. With 4 bases clipped from V and 5 bases from J, the junction kept 8 bases outside the gene matches. CDR3 size: 14 residues. Germline V CDR1 and CDR2: SGHNT, YYREEE (reference sequence). The CDR3 is CASSLADREETQYF. In nucleotides, the CDR3 is TGTGCCAGCAGCCTCGCAGACAGGGAGGAGACCCAGTACTTC.

This rearrangement joins TRBV2 to TRBJ1-5, with D perhaps matching TRBD1 (6 bases). The V gene lost 6 bases and the J gene lost 7 bases, with 16 bases spanning the gap. There are 14 residues in the CDR3. In germline, CDR1 is SNHLY, CDR2 FYNNEI. In nucleotides, the CDR3 is TGTGCCAGCAGCCGAACAGGGCAAAGCCAGCCCCAGCATTTT. This translates into CASSRTGQSQPQHF.

The chain uses TRBV10-1 and TRBJ2-7; 11 bases align to TRBD1. The V segment lost 3 bases and the J segment 0 bases; nucleotides outside the gene matches: 1. The CDR3 spans 15 residues. Germline CDR1 and CDR2: WNHNN and SYGVQD (reference sequence). CDR3 DNA: TGCGCCAGCAGTGAAGGGACAGGGGGCTCCTACGAGCAGTACTTC. It codes for CASSEGTGGSYEQYF.

The chain employs TRBV6-1 and TRBJ2-5, with 9 bases lining up with TRBD2. The DNA matches TRBJ2-7 better at its end, which makes the J call doubtful. CDR1 is MNHNS and CDR2 is SASEGT in the germline V gene. The CDR3 consists of 15 residues. In DNA, the CDR3 is TGTGCCAGCACTGGTATAGCGGGAGTTATAAACGAGCAGTACTTC. It codes for CASTGIAGVINEQYF.

The V gene is TRBV5-8, the J gene TRBJ2-3; D gene unclear. The V gene lost 4 bases and the J gene lost 3 bases, with 12 bases spanning the gap. The CDR3 length is 14 residues. Germline V gene lookup returns CDR1 SGHTS and CDR2 YDEGEE. The CDR3 reads CASSPEADTDTQYF. The CDR3 nucleotides read TGTGCCAGCAGCCCTGAGGCGGATACAGATACGCAGTATTTT.

The CDR3 DNA reads TGTGCCAGCTCGCGGGACGCGGGGCAGTTCTTC. It yields the protein CASSRDAGQFF. The chain links TRBV18 to TRBJ2-1; the D gene is possibly TRBD2 (6 bases). Germline CDR1 is KGHSH and CDR2 is LQKENI. CDR3 size: 11 residues. V lost 6 bases and J lost 12, with 12 bases in between.

For the CDR3, the DNA is TGCGCCAGCAGCCGAGGAAGTGGGGGGGGGTCCCAAGAGACCCAGTACTTC. This sequence encodes CASSRGSGGGSQETQYF. The V call is TRBV5-1, the J call TRBJ2-5, with 7 bases identical to TRBD2. The junction had 13 bases not matched to a gene; V was cut back by 4 bases and J by 1 base. The CDR3 covers 17 residues. Germline CDR1 and CDR2: SGHRS and YFSETQ.

This clone was found a few times. The V call is TRBV10-1, the J call TRBJ1-2; tentative D call: TRBD1 (6 bases). Germline V CDR1 and CDR2: WNHNN, SYGVQD (reference sequence). The germline V and J ends were trimmed by 7 bases and 0 bases, with 12 bases remaining between them. This CDR3 has 14 residues. CDR3 nucleotides: TGCGCCAGCATCGGACAGCAAGCTAACTATGGCTACACCTTC. It yields the protein CASIGQQANYGYTF.

The chain links TRBV2 to TRBJ1-6; 9 nucleotides match TRBD1. The length of the CDR3 is 14 residues. Trimming removed 7 bases from V and 6 bases from J; junction bases left unmatched: 4. Per the germline V gene, CDR1 is SNHLY and CDR2 is FYNNEI. CDR3 bases: TGTGCCAGCACCAGGGACAGGGTTAATTCACCCCTCCACTTT. Amino acid sequence: CASTRDRVNSPLHF.

The chain joins TRBV7-8 to TRBJ2-2; 7 bases line up with TRBD1. The CDR3 is made up of 16 amino acids. V lost 4 bases to trimming and J lost 1 base; unmatched junction nucleotides: 6. The V gene's germline CDR1 is SGHVS and CDR2 FQNEAQ. CDR3 loop: CASSYTGAGNTGELFF. CDR3 DNA: TGTGCCAGCAGCTACACAGGGGCAGGGAACACCGGGGAGCTGTTTTTT.

The chain has TRBV7-2 and TRBJ1-1; 8 bases align to TRBD1. Unmatched junction bases numbered 3, after V lost 2 bases and J lost 4 bases. The CDR3 is made up of 14 amino acids. Germline CDR1 and CDR2: SGHTA and FQGNSA. The DNA of the CDR3 is TGTGCCAGCAGCTTATTGACAGGGGCCACTGAAGCTTTCTTT. Its protein is CASSLLTGATEAFF.

This clone has only one observation. This sequence joins TRBV19 and TRBJ1-5; D possibly corresponds to TRBD1 (6 bases). There are 15 residues in the CDR3. CDR1 and CDR2 (germline): LNHDA, SQIVND (reference sequence). With 4 bases removed from V and 5 bases from J, the gap between germline ends came to 15 bases. CDR3 sequence (DNA): TGTGCCAGTAGTAACGGGGCAGGGGTCGATCAGCCCCAGCATTTT. This translates into CASSNGAGVDQPQHF. The full variable domain, with the rest looked up from reference TRBV19 and TRBJ1-5, is DGGITQSPKYLFRKEGQNVTLSCEQNLNHDAMYWYRQDPGQGLRLIYYSQIVNDFQKGDIAEGYSVSREKKESFPLTVTSAQKNPTAFYLCASSNGAGVDQPQHFGDGTRLSIL.

The V gene is TRBV13, the J gene TRBJ2-3; 13 nucleotides agree with TRBD2. CDR3 size: 16 residues. Per germline, CDR1 PRHDT and CDR2 FYEKMQ (reference sequence). The J segment lost 8 bases and the V segment lost 5 bases, leaving 10 bases of the junction unmatched. The CDR3 DNA reads TGTGCCAGCAGCCCTTCCGGACTAGCGGGAGAGGGTACGCAGTATTTT. Its protein is CASSPSGLAGEGTQYF.

This clone turned up a few times. The chain employs TRBV6-4 and TRBJ2-3; possibly TRBD2 for D (6 bases). Trimming shortened V by 0 bases and J by 2 bases, and 12 bases separated the two germline ends. This CDR3 has 16 residues. Germline V gene lookup returns CDR1 MRHNA and CDR2 SNTAGT. The CDR3 DNA is TGTGCCAGCAGTGACTCGATCGGGAGTGCCACAGATACGCAGTATTTT. Translation: CASSDSIGSATDTQYF.